These 18 T cell receptor beta chains originate from one sample sequenced in a study of blood T cell repertoires in COVID-19. The repertoire was sequenced with immunoSEQ multiplex PCR; TCRdb's copy has only in-frame clones and lacks some. The table shows 200,000 to 250,000 clones, with roughly 80% occurring only once. Source material: peripheral blood. These receptors were obtained from an elderly woman with acute or convalescent COVID-19.

The V and J genes are TRBV2 and TRBJ1-1, with D uncertain. Trimming removed 5 bases from V and 4 bases from J, with 11 bases in between. This CDR3 spans 13 amino acids. Germline loops: CDR1 SNHLY, CDR2 FYNNEI. As DNA, the CDR3 is TGTGCCAGCAGTTGGTCCGAGGGCACTGAAGCTTTCTTT. Protein sequence: CASSWSEGTEAFF.

J is TRBJ2-3 and V is TRBV9, with 9 bases fitting TRBD1. Germline CDR1 and CDR2: SGDLS and YYNGEE. CDR3 length equals 16 residues. The V and J ends lost 0 bases and 5 bases, in that order; junction bases with no gene match: 7. The CDR3 is CASSVGGGQGLDTQYF. In nucleotides, the CDR3 is TGTGCCAGCAGCGTAGGGGGGGGACAGGGACTAGATACGCAGTATTTT.

The chain uses TRBV4-2 and TRBJ1-5, with D perhaps matching TRBD1 (5 bases). The CDR3 sequence is 14 residues long. V was shortened by 2 bases and J by 5 bases, with 10 bases between the two germline ends. Germline V gene data show CDR1 as LGHNA and CDR2 as YNFKEQ. This CDR3 reads CASSQRGGDQPQHF. The CDR3 nucleotides read TGTGCCAGCAGCCAAAGGGGAGGGGATCAGCCCCAGCATTTT.

This chain joins TRBV6-6 and TRBJ1-5, with D tentatively TRBD1 (5 bases). CDR1 MNHNY and CDR2 SVGAGI come from the germline V gene (reference sequence). V was trimmed by 4 bases and J by 3 bases, leaving 10 bases between them. This CDR3 contains 14 residues. This CDR3 reads CASSSQGYNQPQHF. The CDR3 nucleotides are TGTGCCAGCAGTTCTCAGGGTTACAATCAGCCCCAGCATTTT.

This chain connects TRBV4-1 to TRBJ2-7, with TRBD1 identical over 9 bases. Germline values: CDR1 MGHRA, CDR2 YSYEKL. The ends lost 0 bases at V and 3 bases at J; junction bases unmatched: 6. The CDR3 loop spans 16 amino acids. The CDR3 loop reads CASSQDQWGQGYEQYF. As DNA, the CDR3 is TGCGCCAGCAGCCAAGATCAATGGGGACAGGGCTACGAGCAGTACTTC.

This chain links TRBV28 with TRBJ2-1; 7 bases align to TRBD2. The CDR3 runs to 15 residues. Trimming removed 3 bases from V and 3 bases from J; junction bases left unmatched: 5. The germline gives CDR1 MDHEN, CDR2 SYDVKM. As DNA, the CDR3 is TGTGCCAGCAGTTTTAGCGGGCCAGGCTACAATGAGCAGTTCTTC. This sequence encodes CASSFSGPGYNEQFF.

The J gene is TRBJ2-2, the V gene TRBV10-1; possible D gene TRBD2, 5 bases. Trimming stripped 2 bases from V and 1 base from J, with 5 bases between. The CDR3 sequence is 14 residues long. Germline V lookup: CDR1 WNHNN, CDR2 SYGVQD (reference sequence). The CDR3 coding sequence is TGCGCCAGCAGTGAGGGGAGGAACACCGGGGAGCTGTTTTTT. It yields the protein CASSEGRNTGELFF.

This chain joins TRBV19 and TRBJ1-5; a weak D match, TRBD1 (6 bases). Trimming stripped 3 bases from V and 7 bases from J, with 13 bases between. The CDR3 sequence is 14 residues long. Looked up from germline, CDR1 is LNHDA and CDR2 is SQIVND (reference sequence). The chain's CDR3 is CASSIYRVGQPQHF. CDR3 in DNA: TGTGCCAGTAGTATTTACAGGGTGGGGCAGCCCCAGCATTTT.

The chain is built from TRBV19 and TRBJ1-4, with D unclear. The V end lost 7 bases, the J end lost 3 bases, and 15 bases lay between the germline ends. This CDR3 has 15 residues. The germline V gene encodes CDR1 LNHDA and CDR2 SQIVND (reference sequence). The CDR3 sequence is CASNMGGPANEKLFF. CDR3 nucleotides: TGTGCCAGTAACATGGGAGGCCCGGCTAATGAAAAACTGTTTTTT.

This chain connects TRBV20-1 to TRBJ2-7; 9 bases agree with TRBD2. The CDR3 contains 13 residues. V gave up 3 bases and J gave up 5 bases; unmatched junction bases: 5. The germline CDR1 and CDR2 sequences are DFQATT and SNEGSKA (reference sequence). CDR3: CSASRGLANEQYF. The CDR3 DNA is TGCAGTGCTAGTAGGGGACTAGCTAACGAGCAGTACTTC.

The V call is TRBV18, the J call TRBJ1-1; possible D gene TRBD1, 6 bases. The CDR3 consists of 15 residues. Per the germline V gene, CDR1 is KGHSH and CDR2 is LQKENI. V shed 0 bases and J shed 4 bases, with 12 bases lying between them. CDR3 DNA: TGTGCCAGCTCACCACCGGGGGGGGCTGGCACTGAAGCTTTCTTT. This translates into CASSPPGGAGTEAFF.

CDR3 sequence: CASSIAGQGFFF. The CDR3 DNA reads TGTGCCAGTAGTATCGCGGGACAGGGCTTCTTCTTT. This sequence joins TRBV19 and TRBJ1-1; 9 bases match TRBD1. CDR3 size: 12 residues. The V gene end was trimmed by 3 bases and the J gene end by 14 bases; junction bases not matched to a gene: 7. Per the germline V gene, CDR1 is LNHDA and CDR2 is SQIVND (reference sequence).

This sequence joins TRBV30 and TRBJ2-1, with 7 bases lining up with TRBD2. This CDR3 is 15 amino acids long. Germline trimming cut 5 bases from V and 0 bases from J; bases unmatched to any gene: 7. From germline, CDR1 is GTSNPN and CDR2 SVGIG (reference sequence). Here the CDR3 reads CAWGRDASSYNEQFF. CDR3 coding DNA: TGTGCCTGGGGGAGGGATGCGAGCTCCTACAATGAGCAGTTCTTC.

This clone was seen more than once but under ten times. V gene TRBV4-1 combines with J gene TRBJ2-1; 14 positions agree with TRBD2. The V gene end was trimmed by 0 bases and the J gene end by 9 bases; junction bases not matched to a gene: 7. The length of the CDR3 is 17 residues. The germline CDR1 and CDR2 sequences are MGHRA and YSYEKL. Written as DNA, the CDR3 is TGCGCCAGCAGCCAAGATCCACCGGGACTAGCGGGAGCTGAGCAGTTCTTC. It is translated as CASSQDPPGLAGAEQFF.

The rearrangement links TRBV12-3 or TRBV12-4 to TRBJ1-5; TRBD1 is a possible D gene (6 bases). The CDR3 extends over 13 amino acids. V was trimmed by 6 bases and J by 2 bases, leaving 8 bases between them. CDR3 coding DNA: TGTGCCAGCAGACAGGGTGGCAATCAGCCCCAGCATTTT. Protein: CASRQGGNQPQHF.

This clone was counted only a few times. The gene calls are TRBV4-2 and TRBJ1-3; TRBD1 matches at 7 bases. There are 18 residues in the CDR3. Germline V gene lookup returns CDR1 LGHNA and CDR2 YNFKEQ. V dropped 3 bases and J dropped 7; count of bases not matched to a gene: 18. CDR3: CASSQVLGGQVGGNTIYF. The CDR3 bases are TGTGCCAGCAGCCAGGTATTGGGAGGACAGGTCGGTGGTAACACCATATATTTT.

The V and J genes are TRBV19 and TRBJ2-7, with D perhaps TRBD2 (7 bases). Per the germline V gene, CDR1 is LNHDA and CDR2 is SQIVND (reference sequence). V lost 6 bases and J 6 bases, leaving 18 bases between the germline ends. The length of the CDR3 is 14 residues. CDR3 nucleotide sequence: TGTGCCAGTAGCCCCACGGGGGGAGGGGGCGAGCAGTACTTC. Its translation is CASSPTGGGGEQYF. The whole variable domain, filled in from reference TRBV19 and TRBJ2-7, reads DGGITQSPKYLFRKEGQNVTLSCEQNLNHDAMYWYRQDPGQGLRLIYYSQIVNDFQKGDIAEGYSVSREKKESFPLTVTSAQKNPTAFYLCASSPTGGGGEQYFGPGTRLTVT.

V and J are TRBV30 and TRBJ1-3; D may be TRBD1 (5 bases). V was shortened by 1 base and J by 4 bases, with 5 bases between the two germline ends. Germline V lookup: CDR1 GTSNPN, CDR2 SVGIG (reference sequence). The CDR3 runs 12 residues. The CDR3 nucleotides are TGTGCCTGGAGTGGGACAGGAAACACCATATATTTT. Its protein is CAWSGTGNTIYF. The full variable domain, in which reference TRBV30 and TRBJ1-3 provide the parts outside the CDR3, is SQTIHQWPATLVQPVGSPLSLECTVEGTSNPNLYWYRQAAGRGLQLLFYSVGIGQISSEVPQNLSASRPQDRQFILSSKKLLLSDSGFYLCAWSGTGNTIYFGEGSWLTVV.